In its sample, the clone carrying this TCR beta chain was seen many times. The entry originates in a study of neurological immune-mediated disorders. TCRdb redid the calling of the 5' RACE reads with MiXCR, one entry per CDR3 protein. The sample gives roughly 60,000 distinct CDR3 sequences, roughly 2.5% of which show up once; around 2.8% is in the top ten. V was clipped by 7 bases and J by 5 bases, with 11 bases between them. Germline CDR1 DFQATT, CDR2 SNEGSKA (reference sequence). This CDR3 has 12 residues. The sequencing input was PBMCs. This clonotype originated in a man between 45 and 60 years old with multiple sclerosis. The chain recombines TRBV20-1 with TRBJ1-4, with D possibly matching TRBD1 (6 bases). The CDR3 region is CSVIGGNEKLFF. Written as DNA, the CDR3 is TGCAGTGTGATAGGGGGGAATGAAAAACTGTTTTTT.